This T cell receptor (beta chain) was identified in a study of blood T cell repertoires in COVID-19. At the level of the study: The cDNA or gDNA used as material had been derived from T cells, B-cell-depleted T cells, or PBMCs.

Germline V gene sequence: CDR1 SEHNR, CDR2 FQNEAQ (reference sequence). V was pared by 0 bases and J by 2 bases, with 10 bases between. CDR3 size: 15 residues. Sequencing used immunoSEQ multiplex PCR; TCRdb keeps in-frame clones, though not all of them. The sample lists roughly 92,000 clones, approximately 88% seen once, with approximately 34% in the top ten. Sequencing input: peripheral blood. The sequence was collected from a woman aged 80 or older with active or convalescent COVID-19. The V gene is TRBV7-9, the J gene TRBJ2-5; D possibly corresponds to TRBD1 (7 bases). The CDR3 DNA reads as TGTGCCAGCAGCTTAGCGTCAGGGGGGCAAGAGACCCAGTACTTC. This gives the protein CASSLASGGQETQYF.